This TCR beta chain was profiled in a study of blood T cell repertoires in COVID-19. Assay: immunoSEQ multiplex PCR; the TCRdb copy retains only in-frame clones and omits some. The profile covers about 220,000 clones, with roughly 82% appearing a single time and approximately 2.3% taken by the ten largest. CDR3 length equals 13 residues. Looked up from germline, CDR1 is SNHLY and CDR2 is FYNNEI. Trimming stripped 2 bases from V and 2 bases from J, with 6 bases between. The TCR sequence derives from a man aged 40-49 years who had recovered from COVID-19. This chain joins TRBV2 and TRBJ2-5, with D uncertain. The sample comprised peripheral blood. Here the CDR3 DNA reads TGTGCCAGCAGTGAATACTCTCAAGAGACCCAGTACTTC. It encodes CASSEYSQETQYF.